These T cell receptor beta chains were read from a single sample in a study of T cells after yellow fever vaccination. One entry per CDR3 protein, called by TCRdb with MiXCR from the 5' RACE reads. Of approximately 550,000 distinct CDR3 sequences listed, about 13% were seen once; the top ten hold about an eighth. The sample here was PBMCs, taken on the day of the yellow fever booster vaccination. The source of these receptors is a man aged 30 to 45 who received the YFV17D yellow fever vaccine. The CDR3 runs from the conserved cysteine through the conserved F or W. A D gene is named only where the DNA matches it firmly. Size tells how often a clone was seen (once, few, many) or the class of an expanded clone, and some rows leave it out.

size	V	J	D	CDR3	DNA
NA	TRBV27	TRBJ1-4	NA	CASSLADSPNEKLFF	TGTGCCAGCAGTTTGGCCGACAGCCCTAATGAAAAACTGTTTTTT
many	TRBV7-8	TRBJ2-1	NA	CASSPGSNEQFF	TGTGCCAGCAGCCCCGGCAGCAATGAGCAGTTCTTC
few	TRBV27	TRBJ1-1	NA	CASSPRTENTEAFF	TGTGCCAGCAGTCCTCGGACAGAGAACACTGAAGCTTTCTTT
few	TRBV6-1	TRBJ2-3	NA	CASATTHTADTQYF	TGTGCCAGCGCGACCACCCACACGGCAGATACGCAGTATTTT
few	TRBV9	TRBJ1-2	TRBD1	CASSAQGQGGNYGYTF	TGTGCCAGCAGCGCGCAAGGACAGGGAGGTAACTATGGCTACACCTTC
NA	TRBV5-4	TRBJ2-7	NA	CASSSPATTSYEQYF	TGTGCCAGCAGCTCCCCGGCGACTACGTCCTACGAGCAGTACTTC
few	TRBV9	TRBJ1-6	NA	CASSVDAGPNSPLHF	TGTGCCAGCAGCGTAGATGCAGGGCCCAATTCACCCCTCCACTTT
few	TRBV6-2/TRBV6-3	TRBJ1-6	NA	CASSWSANSPLHF	TGTGCCAGCAGTTGGTCCGCAAATTCACCCCTCCACTTT
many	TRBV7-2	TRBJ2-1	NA	CASSLAGYEQFF	TGTGCCAGCAGCTTAGCCGGCTATGAGCAGTTCTTC
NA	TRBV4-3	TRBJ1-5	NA	CASSQESGRNQPQHF	TGCGCCAGCAGCCAAGAGTCCGGTCGCAATCAGCCCCAGCATTTT
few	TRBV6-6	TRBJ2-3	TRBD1	CAITRGITDTQYF	TGTGCCATTACCAGGGGGATCACAGATACGCAGTATTTT